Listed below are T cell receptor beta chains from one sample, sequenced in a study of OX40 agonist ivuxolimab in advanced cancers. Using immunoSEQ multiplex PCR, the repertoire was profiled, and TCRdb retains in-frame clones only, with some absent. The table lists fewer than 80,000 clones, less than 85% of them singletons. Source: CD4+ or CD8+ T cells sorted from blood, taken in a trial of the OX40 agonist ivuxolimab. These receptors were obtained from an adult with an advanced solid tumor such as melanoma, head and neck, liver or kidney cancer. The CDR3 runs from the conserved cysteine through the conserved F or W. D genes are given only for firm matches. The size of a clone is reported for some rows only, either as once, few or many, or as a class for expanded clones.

DNA: TGCGCCAGCAGCCAAGCTCGGGGAGATACGCAGTATTTT
CDR3: CASSQARGDTQYF
size: -
J: TRBJ2-3
V: TRBV4-3
D: -

DNA: TGCGCCAGCAGCTTGGGAGGGCAGAACTATGGCTACACCTTC
CDR3: CASSLGGQNYGYTF
size: -
J: TRBJ1-2
V: TRBV5-1
D: -

DNA: TGTGCCAGCAGTTACCGGACAGGGGGGACTGAAGCTTTCTTT
CDR3: CASSYRTGGTEAFF
size: -
J: TRBJ1-1
V: TRBV6-5
D: TRBD1

DNA: TGTGCCAGCAGCTTGGGAGACGTGGGCTCACCCCTCCACTTT
CDR3: CASSLGDVGSPLHF
size: -
J: TRBJ1-6
V: TRBV5-8
D: -

DNA: TGTGCCAGCACCCCCGCCGGGAATCAGCCCCAGCATTTT
CDR3: CASTPAGNQPQHF
size: few
J: TRBJ1-5
V: TRBV6-6
D: -

DNA: TGTGCCAGCAGCTCTTCTGCGGCAGGGCTGGGGTCACCCCTCCACTTT
CDR3: CASSSSAAGLGSPLHF
size: -
J: TRBJ1-6
V: TRBV7-9
D: -

DNA: TGTGCCAGCAGCTTGGATGGGGGGTCTGTGGAGACCCAGTACTTC
CDR3: CASSLDGGSVETQYF
size: -
J: TRBJ2-5
V: TRBV5-4
D: -

DNA: TGTGCCAGCAGGGTAGCGGGAGAGTCCCCCCCCCAGTATTTT
CDR3: CASRVAGESPPQYF
size: -
J: TRBJ2-3
V: TRBV6-5
D: TRBD2

DNA: TGTGCTAGCAGCTTAGCCGCCGGGACAGAAGAGACCCAGTACTTC
CDR3: CASSLAAGTEETQYF
size: -
J: TRBJ2-5
V: TRBV7-7
D: TRBD1

DNA: TGTGCCAGCAGCTTACGGGCCTATAGCAATCAGCCCCAGCATTTT
CDR3: CASSLRAYSNQPQHF
size: -
J: TRBJ1-5
V: TRBV7-8
D: -

DNA: TGTGCCAGCCAGGACAGGAACACTGAAGCTTTCTTT
CDR3: CASQDRNTEAFF
size: -
J: TRBJ1-1
V: TRBV6-5
D: -

DNA: TGTGCCAGCAGCTTAGAATCAGGGGAGGCCGGGCAGCCCCAGCATTTT
CDR3: CASSLESGEAGQPQHF
size: -
J: TRBJ1-5
V: TRBV7-2
D: -

DNA: TGCGCCAGCAGCCCTCGACAGGAGAACACTGAAGCTTTCTTT
CDR3: CASSPRQENTEAFF
size: -
J: TRBJ1-1
V: TRBV5-1
D: -

DNA: TGTGCCAGCTCATTTGGACTAGCGGGATCCGTCGGGGAGCTGTTTTTT
CDR3: CASSFGLAGSVGELFF
size: -
J: TRBJ2-2
V: TRBV18
D: TRBD2

DNA: TGTGCCAGCAGCCAATCCTACGGGGGTAGCGGGGGGGCCTTTACGCAGTATTTT
CDR3: CASSQSYGGSGGAFTQYF
size: -
J: TRBJ2-3
V: TRBV4-2
D: TRBD2

DNA: TGTGCCAGCTCACGAGGACAGGACCGGGGCTACGAGCAGTACTTC
CDR3: CASSRGQDRGYEQYF
size: -
J: TRBJ2-7
V: TRBV18
D: TRBD1

DNA: TGTGCCAGCAGCTTAGCGGATCTTGACAATGAGCAGTTCTTC
CDR3: CASSLADLDNEQFF
size: once
J: TRBJ2-1
V: TRBV11-2
D: -

DNA: TGTGCCAGCAGCTTAGACCACTCCTACGAGCAGTACTTC
CDR3: CASSLDHSYEQYF
size: -
J: TRBJ2-7
V: TRBV11-2
D: -

DNA: TGTGCCAGCAGTTCCAAGGGGCGGGATGGCTACACCTTC
CDR3: CASSSKGRDGYTF
size: -
J: TRBJ1-2
V: TRBV6-6
D: -

DNA: TGTGCCAGCAGTTTAAGTTTAGCTAACTATGGCTACACCTTC
CDR3: CASSLSLANYGYTF
size: -
J: TRBJ1-2
V: TRBV27
D: -

DNA: TGTGCCTGGGACAGGGGGGGAGAGACCCAGTACTTC
CDR3: CAWDRGGETQYF
size: -
J: TRBJ2-5
V: TRBV30
D: TRBD1

DNA: TGTGCCAGCAGACTAGCGGGAGGGCCTTTAGATGAGCAGTTCTTC
CDR3: CASRLAGGPLDEQFF
size: -
J: TRBJ2-1
V: TRBV2
D: TRBD2

DNA: TGTGCCAGTCGACAGGGGGAGAACACTGAAGCTTTCTTT
CDR3: CASRQGENTEAFF
size: -
J: TRBJ1-1
V: TRBV18
D: TRBD1

DNA: TGTGCCAGCAGTTTGGGGGGGACCAATCAGCCCCAGCATTTT
CDR3: CASSLGGTNQPQHF
size: -
J: TRBJ1-5
V: TRBV28
D: -

DNA: TGTGCCAGCAGTGAACAGAAGGGGGCTAACTATGGCTACACCTTC
CDR3: CASSEQKGANYGYTF
size: -
J: TRBJ1-2
V: TRBV6-1
D: -

DNA: TGTGCCAGCAGCTCACAAATTAGCTCCTACGAGCAGTACTTC
CDR3: CASSSQISSYEQYF
size: -
J: TRBJ2-7
V: TRBV14
D: -

DNA: TGTGCCAGCAGCCCCGGGGTGAACACTGAAGCTTTCTTT
CDR3: CASSPGVNTEAFF
size: -
J: TRBJ1-1
V: TRBV5-1
D: -

DNA: TGTGCCACCAGCAGAGAGTCACCCCGGACAGGGTCTAATGAAAAACTGTTTTTT
CDR3: CATSRESPRTGSNEKLFF
size: -
J: TRBJ1-4
V: TRBV15
D: TRBD1